By frequency, the clone carrying this TCR beta chain is large. Its antigen is undetermined. The sample comes from a study of CD8 T cells in cerebrospinal fluid in Alzheimer's disease. Study observations and caveats: Compared with controls, mild cognitive impairment or Alzheimer's disease patients showed higher maximum CSF clone percentages. Healthy subjects less often had a clone of at least 3% than Alzheimer's patients.

Germline CDR1 and CDR2: SGHVS and FNYEAQ. The length of the CDR3 is 14 residues. TCRdb re-called the 10x single-cell sequencing reads; every CDR3 protein appears as one record, without DNA. The table lists about 820 distinct CDR3 sequences, with about a sixth in the top ten. The origin of this receptor is a human donor with Parkinson's disease. The V gene is TRBV7-6, the J gene TRBJ2-2. Material: cerebrospinal fluid. The CDR3 loop reads CASSPRVYSGELFF.